This record concerns one TCR beta chain sequence. Antigen: not known. The sample originates from a study of identifying expanded T cells in peripheral blood. Broader study findings: Across healthy donors, higher total template counts meant significantly greater roughly two-week count variance.

Method: immunoSEQ multiplex PCR; TCRdb's copy keeps in-frame clones and lacks some. The table records about 85,000 clones, around nine tenths of them present only once. Germline CDR1 is SGHTA and CDR2 is FQGNSA. Trimming cost V 3 bases and J 3 bases, with 14 bases left between them. The CDR3 spans 15 residues. The TCR originated in a person between 18 and 70 years old in good health. Sequenced material: blood. The chain combines TRBV7-2 with TRBJ1-2; no clear D. The CDR3 region is CASSFPRSGDYGYTF. The CDR3 DNA is TGTGCCAGCAGCTTCCCGAGGAGTGGGGACTATGGCTACACCTTC.